These 13 T cell receptor beta chains came from one sample sequenced in a study of beta chain features in type 1 diabetes. Expressed TCRB transcripts were sequenced because the entire RNA isolate underwent reverse transcription. The data were produced by immunoSEQ multiplex PCR, yet TCRdb's version contains in-frame clones alone and is incomplete. The sample consists of approximately 380,000 clones, about 16% of them appearing once. Material: naive CD4+ T cells from blood. These receptor sequences come from a woman between 18 and 30 years old in good health.

This clone was recorded once. The rearrangement links TRBV11-3 to TRBJ2-5, with TRBD1 matching 8 bases. The germline CDR1 and CDR2 sequences are SGHNT and YENEEA. The V and J ends lost 1 base and 4 bases, in that order; junction bases with no gene match: 8. The CDR3 extends over 16 amino acids. This CDR3 is CASSLVVTGVGETQYF. Here the CDR3 DNA reads TGTGCCAGCAGCTTAGTGGTGACAGGGGTCGGAGAGACCCAGTACTTC. Supplemented by reference TRBV11-3 and TRBJ2-5, the full variable domain reads EAGVVQSPRYKIIEKKQPVAFWCNPISGHNTLYWYLQNLGQGPELLIRYENEEAVDDSQLPKDRFSAERLKGVDSTLKIQPAELGDSAVYLCASSLVVTGVGETQYFGPGTRLLVL.

The chain joins TRBV29-1 to TRBJ1-1; weak D call: TRBD1 (6 bases). Deletions cut 6 bases from V and 0 bases from J, with 11 bases between. This CDR3 has 13 residues. CDR1 and CDR2 (germline): SQVTM, ANQGSEA. The CDR3 loop reads CSVRGSMNTEAFF. The CDR3 bases are TGCAGCGTCAGGGGTTCCATGAACACTGAAGCTTTCTTT. Complete variable domain (other parts from reference TRBV29-1 and TRBJ1-1): SAVISQKPSRDICQRGTSLTIQCQVDSQVTMMFWYRQQPGQSLTLIATANQGSEATYESGFVIDKFPISRPNLTFSTLTVSNMSPEDSSIYLCSVRGSMNTEAFFGQGTRLTVV.

This clone came up a few times. This chain uses TRBV2 with TRBJ2-1, with TRBD2 matching over 10 bases. J was trimmed by 6 bases and V by 3 bases; bases with no gene match: 5. This CDR3 contains 15 residues. The germline CDR1 and CDR2 sequences are SNHLY and FYNNEI. CDR3 sequence (DNA): TGTGCCAGCAGTGACGTGGGACTAGCGAGCAATGAGCAGTTCTTC. Translating it yields CASSDVGLASNEQFF.

This clone was seen only a few times. This chain links TRBV25-1 with TRBJ2-1, with 13 bases matching TRBD2. The CDR3 consists of 14 residues. V shed 7 bases, J shed 9 bases, and the junction held 6 bases outside the gene matches. CDR1 is MGHDK and CDR2 is SYGVNS in the germline V gene. The CDR3 nucleotides read TGTGCCAGCACCCGGACTAGCGGGAGTGGTGAGCAGTTCTTC. Its protein product is CASTRTSGSGEQFF.

This clone has just a few counts. The CDR3 reads CAWSVGQGNNYEQYF. The DNA of the CDR3 is TGTGCCTGGAGTGTAGGACAGGGGAATAACTACGAGCAGTACTTC. The rearrangement links TRBV30 to TRBJ2-7; TRBD1 matches at 9 bases. Germline V CDR1 and CDR2: GTSNPN, SVGIG (reference sequence). The junction had 6 bases not matched to a gene; V was cut back by 0 bases and J by 3 bases. The CDR3 runs 15 residues.

The V call is TRBV27, the J call TRBJ2-2; D is unclear. V lost 6 bases and J lost 2, with 4 bases in between. The CDR3 contains 12 residues. Looked up from germline, CDR1 is MNHEY and CDR2 is SMNVEV (reference sequence). In DNA, the CDR3 is TGTGCCAGCAGGAGTAACACCGGGGAGCTGTTTTTT. It is translated as CASRSNTGELFF.

The J gene is TRBJ1-2, the V gene TRBV28; D is uncertain. This CDR3 is 14 amino acids long. CDR1 is MDHEN, CDR2 SYDVKM, per germline. Trimming stripped 3 bases from V and 4 bases from J, with 12 bases between. The CDR3 sequence is CASSLSRGIYGYTF. The CDR3 DNA sequence: TGTGCCAGCAGTTTGAGCCGGGGAATCTATGGCTACACCTTC.

CDR3 residues: CASSYTTSLSGELFF. The CDR3 nucleotides read TGTGCCAGCAGTTATACTACTAGTTTATCCGGGGAGCTGTTTTTT. V and J are TRBV6-5 and TRBJ2-2; D is possibly TRBD2 (5 bases). Germline V lookup: CDR1 MNHEY, CDR2 SVGAGI. This CDR3 has 15 residues. V lost 3 bases and J 6 bases, leaving 14 bases between the germline ends.

There are a few counts of this clone. This chain links TRBV27 with TRBJ2-4, with D unresolved. The CDR3 runs to 14 residues. Trimming took off 1 base at V and 3 bases at J, with 7 bases between the two ends. Germline loops: CDR1 MNHEY, CDR2 SMNVEV (reference sequence). Here the CDR3 DNA reads TGTGCCAGCAGTTTATTTCAGGACAAAAACATTCAGTACTTC. This gives the protein CASSLFQDKNIQYF.

The chain combines TRBV29-1 with TRBJ1-2; 7 bases map to TRBD1. With V trimmed by 7 bases and J by 4 bases, 15 bases remained unmatched. The CDR3 is 15 residues long. CDR1 and CDR2 (germline): SQVTM, ANQGSEA. Here the CDR3 reads CSASGDSRNPYGYTF. Here the CDR3 DNA reads TGCAGCGCCTCCGGGGACAGCCGAAATCCCTATGGCTACACCTTC.

The V call is TRBV9, the J call TRBJ2-1, with 8 nucleotides matching TRBD2. The CDR3 contains 14 residues. The V segment lost 8 bases and the J segment 4 bases; nucleotides outside the gene matches: 8. In germline, CDR1 is SGDLS, CDR2 YYNGEE. The CDR3 region has the DNA TGTGCCAGTAGAGGACTAGCAGATTACAATGAGCAGTTCTTC. Its protein product is CASRGLADYNEQFF.

The chain has TRBV4-2 and TRBJ2-5; 7 bases line up with TRBD2. Trimming cost V 1 base and J 2 bases; bases outside gene matches: 10. The germline V gene has CDR1 LGHNA and CDR2 YNFKEQ. The CDR3 length is 17 residues. The DNA for the CDR3 is TGTGCCAGCAGCCAAGCGGGAAGCGGGACCTTACAAGAGACCCAGTACTTC. This sequence encodes CASSQAGSGTLQETQYF.

The chain employs TRBV5-4 and TRBJ2-5; unclear D gene. This CDR3 is built from 15 residues. CDR1 SGHNT and CDR2 YYREEE come from the germline V gene (reference sequence). Trimming took off 4 bases at V and 4 bases at J, with 17 bases between the two ends. This CDR3 is CASSHAGGASETQYF. DNA for the CDR3: TGTGCCAGCAGCCATGCCGGTGGAGCGTCAGAGACCCAGTACTTC.